This T cell receptor (beta chain) stems from a study of blood T cell repertoires in COVID-19 (dated by TCRdb to the early 2020s). For the wider study: Collaborator samples came from the United States, Italy and Spain and covered acute and convalescent phases of COVID-19. The prospective study material was composed of cDNA or gDNA derived from T cells, B-cell-depleted T cells, or PBMCs. The dataset comprised deeply sampled blood TCRbeta repertoires from subjects exposed to, actively infected with, or recovered from COVID-19. The repertoires were released in a freely available public database meant as a resource for research on the immune response to SARS-CoV-2. Samples came from the ongoing ImmuneRACE study (first 160 participants) plus 1,254 subjects from 6 global collaborators. A de-identified subject ID, COVID-19 status, age in years and sex were almost always included in the sample metadata. Where HLA class I and class II types were available, the types were taken from metadata supplied by the sample provider, not from assay-based typing. General study outcomes and caveats: Clinical and demographic metadata were provided uncurated, with the amount varying by source and participant.

On this clone itself: The target of this receptor is not known. Base qualities are not recorded, but no much larger clone differs from it by a single base.

TCRbeta CDR3 regions were amplified from genomic DNA by means of the immunoSEQ Assay, a bias-controlled multiplex PCR. The paper's processing steps were these. The number of nucleated cells in each sample was estimated by amplification of reference gene primers within the assay. Sequence reads were collapsed and filtered to measure the absolute abundance of every unique TCRbeta CDR3 rearrangement. For each sample, productive Simpson clonality was calculated by taking the square root of Simpson's diversity index across productive rearrangements. TCRdb mirrors the immuneACCESS table, restricted to in-frame sequences. Some clones are absent from its copies; in checked studies, under half trace to an unresolved V gene, and the reason for the others is unknown. The V and J calls and clone size come from that table; D and trimming were worked out from the DNA. For this sample the table gives about 200,000 clones, of which roughly 90% were detected only once. Under 2% of the sample is held by the ten biggest clonotypes.

The CDR3 spans 13 residues, from the cysteine through the phenylalanine. CDR3 DNA only is kept here, 39 bases in frame from base 1. Taken from the germline V gene, the CDR1 and CDR2 loops are MNHEY and SVGAGI. Here V drops 6 bases and J drops 6 bases, and the junction holds 8 bases not matched to any gene. Collaborating institutions collected whole blood in K2EDTA tubes following their own protocols. Collaborator samples were shipped for TCRbeta analysis as frozen whole blood, isolated PBMCs, or DNA extracted from either sample type. Input material: peripheral blood. The clonotype comes from a man younger than 30 with active or convalescent COVID-19. This receptor chain uses TRBV6-5 and TRBJ2-7; 7 middle bases align to TRBD1. The encoded CDR3 is CASSQYRDSEQYF. The DNA is as follows: TGTGCCAGCAGCCAGTACCGGGACAGCGAGCAGTACTTC.